These 14 T cell receptor beta chains originate from one sample sequenced in a study of cytomegalovirus exposure and HLA in healthy donors. In the PCR, 60 Vbeta and 13 Jbeta primers were used. Method: immunoSEQ multiplex PCR; TCRdb's copy keeps in-frame clones and lacks some. The sample yields tens of thousands of clones, of which the top ten take up 3% to 4%. Sequencing used PBMCs. Receptor source: a male donor in good health and CMV-seronegative.

The chain recombines TRBV28 with TRBJ1-4, with D tentatively TRBD1 (6 bases). V dropped 4 bases and J dropped 0 bases, with 12 bases sitting between them. This CDR3 comprises 16 residues. Germline CDR1 reads MDHEN; CDR2 reads SYDVKM. The CDR3 bases are TGTGCCAGCAGTTGGAGGACAGTTACAACTAATGAAAAACTGTTTTTT. This gives the protein CASSWRTVTTNEKLFF.

The V and J genes are TRBV20-1 and TRBJ2-3; D unclear. The CDR3 runs to 11 residues. Germline assignment: CDR1 DFQATT and CDR2 SNEGSKA (reference sequence). V lost 4 bases and J 4 bases, leaving 6 bases between the germline ends. DNA for the CDR3: TGCAGTGCTACTCCCCCAGATACGCAGTATTTT. Its protein is CSATPPDTQYF.

In regard to this clone: A junction end diverges from the germline sequence, so it may reflect a read error. The gene calls are TRBV6-1 and TRBJ2-7, with 10 bases aligning to TRBD1. Germline values: CDR1 MNHNS, CDR2 SASEGT. The CDR3 is made up of 15 amino acids. The CDR3 is CASTLTDRGRNEQCF. The CDR3 DNA reads TGTGCCAGCACCCTGACCGACAGGGGGCGAAACGAGCAGTGCTTC.

The chain uses TRBV7-2 and TRBJ1-5, with D uncertain. V was trimmed by 1 base and J by 6 bases, leaving 7 bases between them. The CDR3 spans 13 residues. Germline lookup yields CDR1 SGHTA and CDR2 FQGNSA. The CDR3 DNA reads TGTGCCAGCAGCTTAGAATCGCGTCAGCCCCAGCATTTT. It yields the protein CASSLESRQPQHF.

In DNA, the CDR3 is TGTGCCAGCAGCCTACTCCCGGCGGGCGGCGAGCAGTACTTC. It translates to CASSLLPAGGEQYF. This chain uses TRBV7-2 with TRBJ2-7, with D tentatively TRBD2 (5 bases). Trimming cost V 5 bases and J 6 bases, with 17 bases left between them. Germline V gene sequence: CDR1 SGHTA, CDR2 FQGNSA. This CDR3 has 14 amino acids.

V usage is TRBV28 and J usage is TRBJ1-2; D not certain. V lost 6 bases and J 8 bases, leaving 13 bases between the germline ends. The CDR3 is 12 amino acids. Germline loops: CDR1 MDHEN, CDR2 SYDVKM. This CDR3 is CASRKVGSGYTF. The CDR3 nucleotides read TGTGCCAGCAGGAAGGTGGGGAGCGGCTACACCTTC.

The chain has TRBV6-5 and TRBJ2-2, with 8 bases that match TRBD1. CDR3 length equals 15 residues. The V and J ends lost 5 bases and 5 bases, in that order; junction bases with no gene match: 7. Germline loops: CDR1 MNHEY, CDR2 SVGAGI. CDR3 residues: CASSTGQGWTGELFF. The CDR3, as DNA: TGTGCCAGCAGTACCGGACAGGGATGGACCGGGGAGCTGTTTTTT.

The chain carries TRBV28 and TRBJ2-5, with TRBD1 identical over 10 bases. From germline, CDR1 is MDHEN and CDR2 SYDVKM. V lost 5 bases, J lost 5 bases, and 5 bases stayed unmatched. There are 14 residues in the CDR3. CDR3: CASSEGQGRETQYF. The CDR3 region has the DNA TGTGCCAGCAGTGAGGGACAGGGGAGGGAGACCCAGTACTTC. Combining the CDR3 with reference TRBV28 and TRBJ2-5 gives the whole variable domain DVKVTQSSRYLVKRTGEKVFLECVQDMDHENMFWYRQDPGLGLRLIYFSYDVKMKEKGDIPEGYSVSREKKERFSLILESASTNQTSMYLCASSEGQGRETQYFGPGTRLLVL.

The chain combines TRBV18 with TRBJ1-5, with no clear D. V lost 3 bases and J lost 6, with 9 bases in between. This CDR3 comprises 13 residues. Germline values: CDR1 KGHSH, CDR2 LQKENI. The CDR3 sequence is CASSPQESQPQHF. The CDR3 DNA follows: TGTGCCAGCTCACCCCAAGAGAGTCAGCCCCAGCATTTT.

For this clone: The sample holds other DNA sequences that translate to the same CDR3. This chain uses TRBV7-8 with TRBJ2-1; TRBD1 is a possible D gene (5 bases). Germline V gene sequence: CDR1 SGHVS, CDR2 FQNEAQ. This CDR3 comprises 10 residues. This chain's CDR3 is CASSGNEQFF. The CDR3 DNA is TGTGCAAGCTCAGGGAATGAGCAGTTCTTC.

This CDR3 is CASSLVPSGGAYSYEQYF. In DNA form, the CDR3 reads TGTGCCAGCAGTTTAGTTCCCAGCGGGGGGGCGTACTCCTACGAGCAGTACTTC. The rearrangement uses TRBV27 and TRBJ2-7; 10 nucleotides align to TRBD2. The CDR3 contains 18 residues. The germline V gene has CDR1 MNHEY and CDR2 SMNVEV (reference sequence). Trimming cost V 2 bases and J 0 bases; bases outside gene matches: 10.

The chain carries TRBV4-1 and TRBJ2-1; TRBD2 aligns across 12 bases. This CDR3 spans 16 amino acids. Germline-derived CDR1 and CDR2 are MGHRA and YSYEKL. The trim removed 6 bases at V and 5 bases at J, leaving 8 bases unmatched. The DNA for the CDR3 is TGCGCCAGCAGTTCGACTAGCGGGAGTACCGACAATGAGCAGTTCTTC. It codes for CASSSTSGSTDNEQFF.

The J gene is TRBJ1-5, the V gene TRBV6-1; perhaps TRBD1 as D (5 bases). V was cut by 2 bases and J by 3 bases, with 14 bases left in between. There are 16 residues in the CDR3. The germline V gene has CDR1 MNHNS and CDR2 SASEGT. The CDR3 loop reads CASSEPGRADNQPQHF. As DNA, the CDR3 is TGTGCCAGCAGTGAACCTGGCAGGGCAGACAATCAGCCCCAGCATTTT.

The CDR3 sequence: CASSYGTSRTDTQYF. CDR3 nucleotide sequence: TGTGCCAGCAGTTACGGGACTAGCCGAACAGATACGCAGTATTTT. This chain joins TRBV6-5 and TRBJ2-3; TRBD2 matches at 9 bases. The germline gives CDR1 MNHEY, CDR2 SVGAGI. The CDR3 has 15 residues. V was clipped by 2 bases and J by 3 bases; unmatched bases: 3.